The T cell receptor (beta chain) under discussion was sequenced for a study of CD8 T cells in ankylosing spondylitis. Study-level findings and limits: Clones linked to disease were reported to show significant enrichment in matched ankylosing spondylitis synovial fluid.

With molecular barcodes, quantitative 5'-RACE was used to make the TCR beta libraries. Using its own MiXCR run on the 5' RACE reads, TCRdb lists one record per CDR3 protein. This sample has about 250,000 distinct CDR3 sequences, with roughly 32% found just once. The CDR3 contains 13 residues. Germline V CDR1 and CDR2: KGHSH, LQKENI. Trimming pared 2 bases from V and 6 bases from J, leaving 10 bases between. This clonotype turned up a few times. Its antigen remains unidentified. The chain uses TRBV18 and TRBJ2-5; D remains ambiguous. The sequenced sample was blood, either unsorted or a sorted T cell fraction (not recorded which). This receptor was obtained from a male donor with ankylosing spondylitis or in good health (not recorded which). The CDR3 DNA reads TGTGCCAGCTCACCAGGAAGTACGAAGACCCAGTACTTC. Protein: CASSPGSTKTQYF.